The 9 T cell receptor beta chains in this list originate from one sample, sequenced in a study of blood T cell repertoires in COVID-19. Repertoires were generated with immunoSEQ multiplex PCR, while TCRdb's copy carries only in-frame clones and drops some. The sample consists of about 200,000 clones, 70% to 90% of them appearing once. Input material: peripheral blood. All receptors derive from a man aged 35 to 55 with active or convalescent COVID-19.

This clone was found a few times. The chain carries TRBV2 and TRBJ1-4; a possible D gene is TRBD1 (6 bases). CDR1 and CDR2 (germline): SNHLY, FYNNEI. Trimming removed 4 bases from V and 4 bases from J, with 13 bases in between. This CDR3 is built from 15 residues. CDR3 nucleotide sequence: TGTGCCAGCAGTGTCGGGGGGCCCAGTAATGAAAAACTGTTTTTT. This codes for CASSVGGPSNEKLFF. Drawing the rest from reference TRBV2 and TRBJ1-4, the complete variable domain is EPEVTQTPSHQVTQMGQEVILRCVPISNHLYFYWYRQILGQKVEFLVSFYNNEISEKSEIFDDQFSVERPDGSNFTLKIRSTKLEDSAMYFCASSVGGPSNEKLFFGSGTQLSVL.

This chain joins TRBV28 and TRBJ1-1; D is possibly TRBD1 (6 bases). V shed 6 bases and J shed 10 bases, with 15 bases lying between them. Per germline, CDR1 MDHEN and CDR2 SYDVKM. The CDR3 is made up of 12 amino acids. For the CDR3, the DNA is TGTGCCAGCAGCCGGAACAGGGAAGGAGCTTTCTTT. Protein sequence: CASSRNREGAFF.

The rearrangement joins TRBV6-5 to TRBJ2-7; 8 positions agree with TRBD2. This CDR3 spans 13 amino acids. V shed 5 bases, J shed 7 bases, and the junction held 7 bases outside the gene matches. Germline assignment: CDR1 MNHEY and CDR2 SVGAGI. CDR3 protein: CASSKKREQEQYF. The CDR3 nucleotides are TGTGCCAGCAGTAAAAAGCGGGAGCAGGAGCAGTACTTC.

The genes are TRBV3-1 (or the pseudogene TRBV3-2) and TRBJ1-6, with 9 bases lining up with TRBD1. This CDR3 comprises 15 residues. CDR1 LGHDT and CDR2 YNNKEL come from the germline V gene (reference sequence). The V gene end was trimmed by 4 bases and the J gene end by 7 bases; junction bases not matched to a gene: 5. As DNA, the CDR3 is TGTGCCAGCAGCCCTCTAGGGACAGGGAATTCACCCCTCCACTTT. Protein sequence: CASSPLGTGNSPLHF.

The rearrangement links TRBV27 to TRBJ1-1; 8 bases match TRBD1. Germline loops: CDR1 MNHEY, CDR2 SMNVEV (reference sequence). CDR3 length: 11 amino acids. V lost 7 bases, J lost 10 bases, and 5 bases stayed unmatched. Written as DNA, the CDR3 is TGTGCCAGCATCGACAGGGGTGGAGCTTTCTTT. It translates to CASIDRGGAFF.

The CDR3 DNA reads TGTGCCAGCAGCCATGCCCCCATACAGGGGCCGAGTAACTATGGCTACACCTTC. Translation: CASSHAPIQGPSNYGYTF. V usage is TRBV4-2 and J usage is TRBJ1-2, with 7 bases identical to TRBD1. With 3 bases clipped from V and 1 base from J, the junction kept 14 bases outside the gene matches. Germline values: CDR1 LGHNA, CDR2 YNFKEQ. The CDR3 covers 18 residues.

This chain joins TRBV19 and TRBJ1-3; tentatively, D is TRBD1 (6 bases). This CDR3 is built from 15 residues. CDR1 and CDR2 (germline): LNHDA, SQIVND (reference sequence). V dropped 1 base and J dropped 2 bases, with 9 bases sitting between them. The CDR3 here is CASSIVQGPGNTIYF. CDR3 nucleotide sequence: TGTGCCAGTAGTATAGTTCAGGGGCCTGGAAACACCATATATTTT.

The chain is built from TRBV27 and TRBJ1-2, with 8 bases aligning to TRBD1. From germline, CDR1 is MNHEY and CDR2 SMNVEV (reference sequence). The CDR3 loop spans 14 amino acids. Trimming cost V 5 bases and J 5 bases; bases outside gene matches: 7. CDR3 amino acids: CASSLRRQGYGYTF. CDR3 in DNA: TGTGCCAGCAGTCTAAGGAGACAGGGGTATGGCTACACCTTC.

The chain links TRBV11-2 to TRBJ2-7; 7 bases match TRBD1. Germline V CDR1 and CDR2: SGHAT, FQNNGV. V shed 5 bases, J shed 0 bases, and the junction held 4 bases outside the gene matches. The CDR3 covers 14 residues. CDR3 sequence: CASSPDRSSYEQYF. The CDR3 region has the DNA TGTGCCAGCAGCCCGGACAGGAGCTCCTACGAGCAGTACTTC.